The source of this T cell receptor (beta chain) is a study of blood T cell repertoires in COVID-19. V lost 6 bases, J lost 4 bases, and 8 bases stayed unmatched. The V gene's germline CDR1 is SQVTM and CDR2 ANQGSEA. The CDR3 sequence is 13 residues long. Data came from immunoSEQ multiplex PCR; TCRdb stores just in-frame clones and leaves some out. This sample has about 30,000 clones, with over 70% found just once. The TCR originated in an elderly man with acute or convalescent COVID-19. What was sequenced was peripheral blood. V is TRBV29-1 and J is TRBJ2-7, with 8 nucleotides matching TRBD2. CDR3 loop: CSVGAGALYEQYF. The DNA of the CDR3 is TGCAGCGTGGGAGCGGGAGCTTTGTACGAGCAGTACTTC.